The 18 T cell receptor beta chains below all came from one sample that was sequenced in a study of blood T cell repertoires in COVID-19. Sequenced by immunoSEQ multiplex PCR; TCRdb stores in-frame clones only, minus some. The sample consists of roughly 250,000 clones, 80% to 85% of them appearing once. The sequenced sample was peripheral blood. These receptors came from a person aged 70 to 79 with COVID-19, enrolled during active disease.

The chain joins TRBV18 to TRBJ2-2; D is uncertain. Trimming left V 0 bases short and J 4 bases short, with 6 bases between. The CDR3 totals 14 residues. In germline, CDR1 is KGHSH, CDR2 LQKENI. CDR3: CASSPPSVTGELFF. The CDR3 DNA reads TGTGCCAGCTCACCACCTTCGGTCACCGGGGAGCTGTTTTTT.

The rearrangement joins TRBV7-2 to TRBJ2-4, with TRBD2 identical over 8 bases. V gave up 8 bases and J gave up 7 bases; unmatched junction bases: 10. The germline gives CDR1 SGHTA, CDR2 FQGNSA. The CDR3 spans 14 residues. The CDR3 DNA reads TGTGCCAGCCTTAAGGGACTAGGGGGGAACATTCAGTACTTC. Its protein is CASLKGLGGNIQYF.

This rearrangement joins TRBV6-2 or TRBV6-3 to TRBJ2-7, with D possibly matching TRBD2 (5 bases). V was trimmed by 4 bases and J by 3 bases, leaving 19 bases between them. CDR3 length: 16 amino acids. CDR1 and CDR2 from the germline V gene are MNHEY and SVGEGT. The CDR3 region is CASSFSVRGSGYEQYF. In DNA, the CDR3 is TGTGCCAGCAGTTTCAGCGTTCGGGGATCAGGCTACGAGCAGTACTTC.

This clone was seen a single time. The chain carries TRBV6-2 or TRBV6-3 and TRBJ2-2; no firm D call. V shed 3 bases and J shed 3 bases, with 8 bases lying between them. CDR1 is MNHEY and CDR2 is SVGEGT in the germline V gene. The CDR3 contains 14 residues. The CDR3 DNA follows: TGTGCCAGCAGTTATACGGTAGACACCGGGGAGCTGTTTTTT. Translated, it gives CASSYTVDTGELFF.

This clone was found once. The rearrangement uses TRBV2 and TRBJ2-7; no clear D. The CDR3 has 14 residues. The germline V and J ends were trimmed by 4 bases and 6 bases, with 16 bases remaining between them. Germline V gene lookup returns CDR1 SNHLY and CDR2 FYNNEI. The CDR3 region is CASSVVTIAGEQYF. In DNA, the CDR3 is TGTGCCAGCAGTGTCGTCACAATAGCCGGCGAGCAGTACTTC.

The V gene is TRBV7-6, the J gene TRBJ2-1, with 9 bases matching TRBD2. V gave up 4 bases and J gave up 9 bases; unmatched junction bases: 10. This CDR3 is 15 amino acids long. Looked up from germline, CDR1 is SGHVS and CDR2 is FNYEAQ. CDR3 nucleotides: TGTGCCAGCAGCTCCACCCGCGGGGGGGCTGGTGAGCAGTTCTTC. This gives the protein CASSSTRGGAGEQFF.

The chain joins TRBV13 to TRBJ2-6, with D uncertain. The CDR3 has 17 residues. V shed 0 bases and J shed 1 base, with 10 bases lying between them. Germline V CDR1 and CDR2: PRHDT, FYEKMQ (reference sequence). CDR3 nucleotides: TGTGCCAGCAGCTTAGGCCTAAGAGTTTCTGGGGCCAACGTCCTGACTTTC. Its translation is CASSLGLRVSGANVLTF.

CDR3 nucleotides: TGTGCCAGCAGCTCCGGGGGGCCGTTCACAGATACGCAGTATTTT. Amino acid sequence: CASSSGGPFTDTQYF. This chain connects TRBV5-6 to TRBJ2-3; possible D gene TRBD2, 7 bases. The CDR3 covers 15 residues. V was pared by 3 bases and J by 2 bases, with 13 bases between. Per the germline V gene, CDR1 is SGHDT and CDR2 is YYEEEE.

The rearrangement joins TRBV16 to TRBJ2-3; TRBD2 aligns across 7 bases. J lost 7 bases, V lost 1 base, and 8 bases had no gene match. CDR3 length: 15 amino acids. Germline-derived CDR1 and CDR2 are KGHSY and FQNENV. CDR3 protein: CASSQFEAGRNTQYF. CDR3 in DNA: TGTGCCAGCAGCCAATTCGAAGCGGGACGTAATACGCAGTATTTT.

The rearrangement links TRBV5-1 to TRBJ2-5, with 14 bases fitting TRBD2. The CDR3 consists of 15 residues. V gave up 2 bases and J gave up 4 bases; unmatched junction bases: 1. CDR1 is SGHRS and CDR2 is YFSETQ in the germline V gene. The CDR3 coding sequence is TGCGCCAGCAGCTTCGGGACTAGCGGGAGAGAGACCCAGTACTTC. It is translated as CASSFGTSGRETQYF.

The rearrangement uses TRBV28 and TRBJ1-5, with 9 bases aligning to TRBD1. The germline V gene has CDR1 MDHEN and CDR2 SYDVKM. This CDR3 region has 19 residues. J gave up 3 bases and V 3 bases, and 15 bases lay outside the gene matches. The CDR3 reads CASSFLAPGQGSFNQPQHF. In nucleotides, the CDR3 is TGTGCCAGCAGTTTCCTCGCTCCGGGACAGGGTTCTTTCAATCAGCCCCAGCATTTT.

This chain links TRBV4-1 with TRBJ1-6; D ambiguous. V was pared by 5 bases and J by 14 bases, with 16 bases between. Looked up from germline, CDR1 is MGHRA and CDR2 is YSYEKL. The CDR3 contains 13 residues. CDR3 region: CASSSTRGTALHF. As DNA, the CDR3 is TGCGCCAGCAGCTCAACCCGGGGTACGGCCCTCCACTTT.

The chain links TRBV2 to TRBJ1-5, with D uncertain. Germline assignment: CDR1 SNHLY and CDR2 FYNNEI. The CDR3 contains 13 residues. Trimming pared 3 bases from V and 11 bases from J, leaving 14 bases between. CDR3 nucleotide sequence: TGTGCCAGCAGTGAGGTCGAGGGAATATCCCAGCATTTT. Translating it yields CASSEVEGISQHF.

This clone was observed a single time. The V call is TRBV6-5, the J call TRBJ1-2; maybe TRBD1 (5 bases). CDR1 and CDR2 (germline): MNHEY, SVGAGI. V gave up 4 bases and J gave up 8 bases, with 20 bases separating them. CDR3 length: 15 amino acids. The CDR3 nucleotides read TGTGCCAGCAGTTCCCCGGGGGGAGGTGTGGGCGGCTACACCTTC. Residues: CASSSPGGGVGGYTF.

This clone has a handful of counts. The chain links TRBV15 to TRBJ1-1; 8 nucleotides line up with TRBD1. The V and J ends lost 2 bases and 3 bases, in that order; junction bases with no gene match: 11. CDR1 and CDR2 from the germline V gene are LNHNV and YYDKDF (reference sequence). CDR3 length equals 17 residues. This chain's CDR3 is CATSRLGQGVTDTEAFF. In DNA, the CDR3 is TGTGCCACCAGCAGACTAGGACAGGGTGTGACAGACACTGAAGCTTTCTTT.

In its sample, this clone was seen a few times. This chain links TRBV7-7 with TRBJ2-1; TRBD1 is a possible D gene (5 bases). The V gene lost 5 bases and the J gene lost 5 bases, with 10 bases spanning the gap. Germline V gene lookup returns CDR1 SSHAT and CDR2 FNYEAQ (reference sequence). This CDR3 region has 13 residues. The CDR3 sequence: CASSQDTDNEQFF. The DNA for the CDR3 is TGTGCCAGCAGCCAGGACACGGACAATGAGCAGTTCTTC.

V usage is TRBV6-5 and J usage is TRBJ1-1; a possible D gene is TRBD1 (6 bases). V was clipped by 4 bases and J by 1 base, with 13 bases between them. Germline values: CDR1 MNHEY, CDR2 SVGAGI. The CDR3 length is 15 residues. The CDR3 DNA reads TGTGCCAGCAGTTCCCCGACAGGAAGGAACACTGAAGCTTTCTTT. It codes for CASSSPTGRNTEAFF.

The genes are TRBV12-3 or TRBV12-4 and TRBJ2-7; 7 positions agree with TRBD1. CDR3 length: 13 residues. V lost 4 bases, J lost 3 bases, and 3 bases stayed unmatched. The CDR3 DNA sequence: TGTGCCAGCAGTTCCGGGACAGTCTACGAGCAGTACTTC. Its protein is CASSSGTVYEQYF.